This is a list of T cell receptor beta chains from one sample in a study of T cells in tumors after PD-1 blockade. The data were produced by immunoSEQ multiplex PCR, yet TCRdb's version contains in-frame clones alone and is incomplete. The profile covers just under 65,000 clones, with roughly 70% appearing a single time and approximately 4.5% taken by the ten largest. Sample: PBMCs, taken after anti-PD-1 treatment. The receptors originated from a human donor with basal cell carcinoma. CDR3s include the opening cysteine and the closing phenylalanine or tryptophan.

j_call,v_call,cdr3_length,cdr3_aa
TRBJ2-7,TRBV30,13,CAWKRGASYEQYF
TRBJ2-3,TRBV2,12,CASSVRSDTQYF
TRBJ2-5,TRBV30,13,CAWRKRGGETQYF
TRBJ2-1,TRBV5-1,15,CASSSTGTGETEQFF
TRBJ1-2,TRBV5-6,14,CASSSGPVQYGYTF
TRBJ2-2,TRBV18,17,CASSSTAQGVGTGELFF
TRBJ2-3,TRBV7-2,16,CASSLRTSGGTDTQYF
TRBJ1-5,TRBV2,16,CASSEPRGMSNQPQHF
TRBJ2-7,TRBV5-1,15,CASSTGTGGPYEQYF
TRBJ1-2,TRBV5-3,12,CARYLCGGGYTF
TRBJ1-2,TRBV13,14,CASSPLTANYGYTF